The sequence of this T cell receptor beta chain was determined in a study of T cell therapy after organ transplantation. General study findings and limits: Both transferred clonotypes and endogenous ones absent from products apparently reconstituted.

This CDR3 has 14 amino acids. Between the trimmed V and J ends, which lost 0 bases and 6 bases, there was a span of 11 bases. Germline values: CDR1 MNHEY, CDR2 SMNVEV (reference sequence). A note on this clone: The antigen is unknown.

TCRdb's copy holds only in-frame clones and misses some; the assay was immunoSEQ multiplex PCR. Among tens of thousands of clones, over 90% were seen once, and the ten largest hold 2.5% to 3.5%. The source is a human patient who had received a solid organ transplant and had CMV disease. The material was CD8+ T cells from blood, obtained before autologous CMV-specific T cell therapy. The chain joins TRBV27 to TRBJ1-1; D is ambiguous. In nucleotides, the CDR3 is TGTGCCAGCAGTTTATCAGGCCGCTTCGCTGAAGCTTTCTTT. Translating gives CASSLSGRFAEAFF.